One and the same sample provided the 20 T cell receptor beta chains below, sequenced in a study of cytomegalovirus exposure and HLA in healthy donors. The PCR employed 60 Vbeta primers together with 13 Jbeta primers. The table came from immunoSEQ multiplex PCR; TCRdb's copy has only in-frame clones and leaves some out. The sample includes 110,000 to 150,000 clones, 70% to 85% seen only once; the top ten take 1.9%. Sequencing was carried out using PBMCs. The receptors originated from a woman between 40 and 55 years old in good health and CMV-seronegative.

This rearrangement joins TRBV28 to TRBJ2-7, with a tentative D call TRBD1 (7 bases). Germline lookup yields CDR1 MDHEN and CDR2 SYDVKM. V was cut by 8 bases and J by 3 bases, with 17 bases left in between. The CDR3 consists of 14 residues. In DNA form, the CDR3 reads TGTGCCAGCCAGCAGGGGGGACTTAACTACGAGCAGTACTTC. Amino acid sequence: CASQQGGLNYEQYF.

The chain joins TRBV27 to TRBJ2-5; D is perhaps TRBD2 (6 bases). Germline loops: CDR1 MNHEY, CDR2 SMNVEV (reference sequence). This CDR3 is built from 14 residues. V lost 4 bases and J lost 5, with 14 bases in between. The CDR3 coding sequence is TGTGCCAGCAGTTGGACCCTTGGGGGGGAGACCCAGTACTTC. The encoded protein is CASSWTLGGETQYF.

The V call is TRBV7-2, the J call TRBJ2-1, with D maybe TRBD2 (5 bases). Germline loops: CDR1 SGHTA, CDR2 FQGNSA. The ends were cut back, 6 bases at V and 3 bases at J, with 15 bases in the middle. The CDR3 has 15 amino acids. The CDR3 nucleotides read TGTGCCAGCAGACCCGGGCAAGGACTCTACAATGAGCAGTTCTTC. Its protein is CASRPGQGLYNEQFF.

The rearrangement links TRBV30 to TRBJ1-2, with D possibly being TRBD1 (5 bases). The CDR3 runs to 11 residues. V was pared by 5 bases and J by 7 bases, with 11 bases between. The germline V gene has CDR1 GTSNPN and CDR2 SVGIG (reference sequence). The CDR3 reads CAWDGGLGYTF. CDR3 DNA: TGTGCCTGGGACGGGGGACTTGGCTACACCTTC.

The V call is TRBV19, the J call TRBJ2-3; D is possibly TRBD2 (7 bases). Looked up from germline, CDR1 is LNHDA and CDR2 is SQIVND (reference sequence). V was cut by 8 bases and J by 4 bases, with 19 bases left in between. The CDR3 has 15 amino acids. The chain's CDR3 is CASLDTGRVADTQYF. The CDR3 DNA sequence: TGTGCCAGTCTCGATACAGGGAGGGTGGCAGATACGCAGTATTTT.

The rearrangement joins TRBV7-6 to TRBJ2-7, with D tentatively TRBD1 (6 bases). The germline gives CDR1 SGHVS, CDR2 FNYEAQ. The CDR3 runs 15 residues. Trimming left V 0 bases short and J 6 bases short, with 15 bases between. The CDR3 loop reads CASSLAQVLGAEQYF. CDR3 in DNA: TGTGCCAGCAGCTTAGCGCAAGTTTTGGGGGCCGAGCAGTACTTC.

This clone was seen a few times. The chain carries TRBV5-1 and TRBJ2-5; unclear D gene. The germline CDR1 and CDR2 sequences are SGHRS and YFSETQ. Trimming took off 0 bases at V and 3 bases at J, with 9 bases between the two ends. This CDR3 has 14 residues. The CDR3 spells CASSLAGSEETQYF. The CDR3 nucleotides are TGCGCCAGCAGCTTGGCCGGTAGTGAAGAGACCCAGTACTTC.

By share, this clone ranks as medium-sized. The chain has TRBV4-3 and TRBJ2-6, with a possible D match to TRBD2 (6 bases). CDR3 length equals 16 residues. CDR1 is LGHNA, CDR2 YSLEER, per germline. Trimming took 4 bases from V and 4 from J, leaving 14 bases between them. CDR3 residues: CASSPGGTNGANVLTF. The CDR3 DNA follows: TGCGCCAGCAGCCCGGGCGGGACGAACGGGGCCAACGTCCTGACTTTC.

The rearrangement joins TRBV5-1 to TRBJ2-1; D is unclear. Germline CDR1 and CDR2: SGHRS and YFSETQ. Trimming removed 4 bases from V and 0 bases from J, with 11 bases in between. The CDR3 is made up of 15 amino acids. CDR3 loop: CASSPGSSSYNEQFF. The CDR3 DNA reads TGCGCCAGCAGCCCCGGTTCTAGCTCCTACAATGAGCAGTTCTTC.

This clone was seen a handful of times. DNA of the CDR3: TGCGCCAGCAGCACACGCCCCCCTAGCGGGAGGGTATACAATGAGCAGTTCTTC. It specifies CASSTRPPSGRVYNEQFF. The chain combines TRBV5-1 with TRBJ2-1, with 12 bases that match TRBD2. The trim removed 4 bases at V and 4 bases at J, leaving 12 bases unmatched. This CDR3 has 18 amino acids. From germline, CDR1 is SGHRS and CDR2 YFSETQ.

This chain connects TRBV2 to TRBJ1-5; 10 bases are a match to TRBD1. Germline-derived CDR1 and CDR2 are SNHLY and FYNNEI. This CDR3 contains 14 residues. J lost 6 bases, V lost 4 bases, and 3 bases had no gene match. The CDR3 nucleotides are TGTGCCAGCAGTGGACAGGGGGCAGGTCAGCCCCAGCATTTT. Translating it yields CASSGQGAGQPQHF.

This chain uses TRBV19 with TRBJ2-7; 7 bases line up with TRBD2. The CDR3 has 14 residues. V was pared by 5 bases and J by 4 bases, with 8 bases of the junction left unmatched. Germline-derived CDR1 and CDR2 are LNHDA and SQIVND (reference sequence). The DNA of the CDR3 is TGTGCCAGTAGTTCCCTAGCGGAATCTTACGAGCAGTACTTC. It translates to CASSSLAESYEQYF.

The V and J genes are TRBV9 and TRBJ1-1; D ambiguous. CDR1 and CDR2 from the germline V gene are SGDLS and YYNGEE. Trimming shortened V by 2 bases and J by 1 base, and 6 bases separated the two germline ends. The CDR3 contains 13 residues. This chain's CDR3 is CASSVRGNTEAFF. CDR3 nucleotides: TGTGCCAGCAGCGTTCGGGGGAACACTGAAGCTTTCTTT.

This clone was recorded a few times. J is TRBJ2-7 and V is TRBV7-2; D is perhaps TRBD1 (7 bases). There are 15 residues in the CDR3. The germline V and J ends were trimmed by 3 bases and 3 bases, with 15 bases remaining between them. CDR1 and CDR2 (germline): SGHTA, FQGNSA. The CDR3 protein is CASSFQAGGFYEQYF. CDR3 coding DNA: TGTGCCAGCAGCTTTCAGGCAGGGGGGTTCTACGAGCAGTACTTC.

This clone was seen a handful of times. The CDR3 spells CAISRLAGGTYNEQFF. CDR3 sequence (DNA): TGTGCCATCAGTCGACTAGCGGGGGGGACCTACAATGAGCAGTTCTTC. The chain links TRBV10-3 to TRBJ2-1, with 14 bases that match TRBD2. CDR3 length: 16 amino acids. The germline CDR1 and CDR2 sequences are ENHRY and SYGVKD. With 5 bases clipped from V and 2 bases from J, the junction kept 2 bases outside the gene matches.

The J gene is TRBJ2-7, the V gene TRBV7-9, with 16 bases that match TRBD2. The CDR3 is made up of 17 amino acids. The V segment lost 5 bases and the J segment 0 bases; nucleotides outside the gene matches: 4. Per germline, CDR1 SEHNR and CDR2 FQNEAQ (reference sequence). As DNA, the CDR3 is TGTGCCAGCAGCCAGGGGACTAGCGGGAGGGGCTCCTACGAGCAGTACTTC. This sequence encodes CASSQGTSGRGSYEQYF.

This CDR3 is CASSPRGTADSGNTIYF. The CDR3 DNA follows: TGTGCCAGCAGCCCAAGGGGGACAGCCGACTCTGGAAACACCATATATTTT. The V call is TRBV7-9, the J call TRBJ1-3; 7 nucleotides match TRBD1. CDR1 and CDR2 from the germline V gene are SEHNR and FQNEAQ (reference sequence). This CDR3 spans 17 amino acids. The junction had 10 bases not matched to a gene; V was cut back by 5 bases and J by 0 bases.

V is TRBV9 and J is TRBJ1-1; tentatively, D is TRBD1 (6 bases). Germline CDR1 is SGDLS and CDR2 is YYNGEE. This CDR3 spans 17 amino acids. Deletions cut 4 bases from V and 1 base from J, with 20 bases between. The CDR3 region has the DNA TGTGCCAGCAGCCTAGGGGTTGAGGGGGTTAGGAACACTGAAGCTTTCTTT. Residues: CASSLGVEGVRNTEAFF.

In DNA, the CDR3 is TGCGCCAGCAAACGACAGGGCAATGAGCAGTTCTTC. It is translated as CASKRQGNEQFF. The chain has TRBV5-1 and TRBJ2-1; 7 bases are shared with TRBD1. This CDR3 region has 12 residues. V dropped 6 bases and J dropped 6; count of bases not matched to a gene: 3. The germline V gene has CDR1 SGHRS and CDR2 YFSETQ.

The chain carries TRBV7-2 and TRBJ2-3; possibly TRBD2 for D (5 bases). The CDR3 length is 16 residues. Per the germline V gene, CDR1 is SGHTA and CDR2 is FQGNSA. Trimming removed 0 bases at V and 3 bases at J, with 13 bases between. The CDR3 reads CASSLAVQAGTDTQYF. In nucleotides, the CDR3 is TGTGCCAGCAGCTTAGCCGTGCAGGCGGGTACAGATACGCAGTATTTT.